This TCR beta chain was retrieved from a study of long-term antiretroviral therapy in people with HIV. General observations from the study: Whichever time point was examined, clones expanded before ART dominated the repertoire. Controls had broader CDR3 length ranges than HIV repertoires did.

Each participant with HIV received care in the United States. Amounts of roughly 0.9-10 million cryopreserved PBMC were held in the samples before DNA extraction. Researchers ran immunoSEQ v3.0 at survey level. Clones were sequenced by immunoSEQ multiplex PCR, and TCRdb holds only the in-frame ones, with some missing. The repertoire consists of approximately 35,000 clones, with 94% occurring once and the leading ten covering roughly 4%. The CDR3 has 14 amino acids. The V gene end was trimmed by 3 bases and the J gene end by 5 bases; junction bases not matched to a gene: 4. Germline-derived CDR1 and CDR2 are SGHDN and FVKESK. To note about this clone: Its cognate antigen is unknown.

The genes are TRBV14 and TRBJ2-5, with 9 bases that match TRBD2. The sequence was collected from a woman aged 45-65 years with HIV. Here the sequenced sample was unsorted PBMCs, taken 4.1 years after starting antiretroviral therapy. This CDR3 is CASSQRGGLETQYF. CDR3 nucleotide sequence: TGTGCCAGCAGCCAGCGGGGGGGCCTTGAGACCCAGTACTTC. Combining the CDR3 with reference TRBV14 and TRBJ2-5 gives the whole variable domain EAGVTQFPSHSVIEKGQTVTLRCDPISGHDNLYWYRRVMGKEIKFLLHFVKESKQDESGMPNNRFLAERTGGTYSTLKVQPAELEDSGVYFCASSQRGGLETQYFGPGTRLLVL.